Listed here is a single TCR beta chain. Its antigen is undetermined. The sample is drawn from a study of STAT5B mutations in CD4+ large granular lymphocyte leukemia. Study-wide results and limits: Top patient clones used TRBV06 genes more often: 8/27 versus 2/35 in controls.

CDR1 and CDR2 (germline): MNHNS, SASEGT. The J segment lost 6 bases and the V segment lost 4 bases, leaving 10 bases of the junction unmatched. The CDR3 covers 15 residues. Sequencing was at survey level. TCRdb's table, derived via immunoSEQ multiplex PCR, lists solely in-frame clones and lacks some. Here the sample spans 20,000 or so clones, 60% to 85% being singletons. Controls came from buffy coats of healthy blood donors. Sequencing was done on a sample of CD4+ T cells from blood buffy coats. V and J are TRBV6-1 and TRBJ2-3, with 7 bases aligning to TRBD2. This TCR derives from a human donor in good health. The CDR3 protein is CASSVEGGGGDTQYF. The CDR3 bases are TGTGCCAGCAGTGTGGAGGGCGGGGGAGGTGATACGCAGTATTTT.